This TCR beta chain was recovered during a study of response to subunit inactivated influenza vaccine. This clonotype was recorded once. Its antigen remains unidentified. MiXCR, run by TCRdb on the RT-PCR reads, gives a single entry per CDR3 protein. Among 300,000 to 350,000 distinct CDR3 sequences, 20% to 25% were seen once, and the ten largest hold 9% to 12%. Per germline, CDR1 SGHVS and CDR2 FNYEAQ. The CDR3 covers 15 residues. Trimming cost V 4 bases and J 5 bases; bases outside gene matches: 3. Study-wide points: Each seasonal flu vaccination may recruit only limited new T cells, authors suggested.

The source of this sequence is a man aged 45 to 70 who received an inactivated influenza vaccine. This chain uses TRBV7-6 with TRBJ2-3, with 13 bases identical to TRBD2. The material sequenced was PBMCs from blood, taken 21 months after vaccination. DNA of the CDR3: TGTGCCAGCAGCTCACTAGCGGGGGGGCAAGATACGCAGTATTTT. Residues: CASSSLAGGQDTQYF.